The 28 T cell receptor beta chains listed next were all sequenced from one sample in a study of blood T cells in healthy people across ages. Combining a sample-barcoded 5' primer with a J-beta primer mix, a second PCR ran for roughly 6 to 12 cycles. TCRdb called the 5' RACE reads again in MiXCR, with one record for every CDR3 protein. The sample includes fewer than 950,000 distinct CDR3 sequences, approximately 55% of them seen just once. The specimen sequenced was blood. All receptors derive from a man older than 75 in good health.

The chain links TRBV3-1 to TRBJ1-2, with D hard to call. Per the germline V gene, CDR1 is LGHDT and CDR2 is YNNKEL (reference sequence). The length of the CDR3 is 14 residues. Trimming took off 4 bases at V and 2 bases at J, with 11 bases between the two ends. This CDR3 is CASSPRPENYGYTF. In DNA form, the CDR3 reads TGTGCCAGCAGCCCTCGGCCAGAGAACTATGGCTACACCTTC.

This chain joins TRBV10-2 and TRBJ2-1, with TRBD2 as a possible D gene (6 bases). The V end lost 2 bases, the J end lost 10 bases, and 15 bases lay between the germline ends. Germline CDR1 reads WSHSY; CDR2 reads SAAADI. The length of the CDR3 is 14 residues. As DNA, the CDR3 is TGCGCCAGCAGTGAGGTCTACTTTGGGGGGGAGCAGTTCTTC. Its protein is CASSEVYFGGEQFF.

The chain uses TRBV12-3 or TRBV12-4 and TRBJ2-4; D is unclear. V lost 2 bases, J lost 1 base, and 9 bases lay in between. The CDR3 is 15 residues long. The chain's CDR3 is CASSLIGPAKNIQYF. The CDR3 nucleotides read TGTGCCAGCAGTTTAATAGGTCCGGCCAAAAACATTCAGTACTTC.

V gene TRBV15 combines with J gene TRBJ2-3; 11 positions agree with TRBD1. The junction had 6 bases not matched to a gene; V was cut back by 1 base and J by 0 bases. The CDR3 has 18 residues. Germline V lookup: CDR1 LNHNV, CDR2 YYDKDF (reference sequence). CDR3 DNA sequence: TGTGCCACCAGCAGAGGGGGGACAGGGGGGACCAGCACAGATACGCAGTATTTT. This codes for CATSRGGTGGTSTDTQYF.

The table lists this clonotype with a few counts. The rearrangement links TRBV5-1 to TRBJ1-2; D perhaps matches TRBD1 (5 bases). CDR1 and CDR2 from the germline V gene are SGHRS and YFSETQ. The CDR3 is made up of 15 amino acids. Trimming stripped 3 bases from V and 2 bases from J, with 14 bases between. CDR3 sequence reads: CASSSDPGNNYGYTF. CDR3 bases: TGCGCCAGCAGCTCTGATCCAGGGAACAACTATGGCTACACCTTC.

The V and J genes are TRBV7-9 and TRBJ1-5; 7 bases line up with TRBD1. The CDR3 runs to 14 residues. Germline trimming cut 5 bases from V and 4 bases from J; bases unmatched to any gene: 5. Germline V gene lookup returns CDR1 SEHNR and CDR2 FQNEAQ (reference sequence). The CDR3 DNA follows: TGTGCCAGCAGCACGACAGGGAGGAATCAGCCCCAGCATTTT. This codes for CASSTTGRNQPQHF. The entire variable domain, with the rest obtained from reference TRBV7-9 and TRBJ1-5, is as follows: DTGVSQNPRHKITKRGQNVTFRCDPISEHNRLYWYRQTLGQGPEFLTYFQNEAQLEKSRLLSDRFSAERPKGSFSTLEIQRTEQGDSAMYLCASSTTGRNQPQHFGDGTRLSIL.

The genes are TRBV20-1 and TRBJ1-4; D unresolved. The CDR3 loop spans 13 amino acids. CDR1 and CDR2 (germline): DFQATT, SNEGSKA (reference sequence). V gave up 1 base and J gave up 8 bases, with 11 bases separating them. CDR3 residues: CSARAPPMEKLFF. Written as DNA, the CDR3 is TGCAGTGCTAGAGCCCCACCTATGGAAAAACTGTTTTTT.

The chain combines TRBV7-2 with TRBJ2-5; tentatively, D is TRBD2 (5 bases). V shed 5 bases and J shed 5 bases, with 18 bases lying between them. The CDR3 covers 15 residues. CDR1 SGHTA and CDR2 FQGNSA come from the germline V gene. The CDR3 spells CASSPQQQRGETQYF. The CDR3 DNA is TGTGCCAGCAGCCCACAACAGCAGAGAGGGGAGACCCAGTACTTC. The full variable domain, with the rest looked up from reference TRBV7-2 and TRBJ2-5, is GAGVSQSPSNKVTEKGKDVELRCDPISGHTALYWYRQSLGQGLEFLIYFQGNSAPDKSGLPSDRFSAERTGGSVSTLTIQRTQQEDSAVYLCASSPQQQRGETQYFGPGTRLLVL.

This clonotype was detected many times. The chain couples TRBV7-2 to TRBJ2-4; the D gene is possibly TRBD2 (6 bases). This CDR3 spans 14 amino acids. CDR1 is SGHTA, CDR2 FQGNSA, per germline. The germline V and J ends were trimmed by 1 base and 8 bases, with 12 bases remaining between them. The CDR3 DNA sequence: TGTGCCAGCAGCTTAGGGAGGGCCTGGGACATTCAGTACTTC. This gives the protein CASSLGRAWDIQYF.

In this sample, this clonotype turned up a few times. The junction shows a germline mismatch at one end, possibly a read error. The CDR3 spells CASGVDGGRRTEAFF. The CDR3 DNA reads TGTGCCAGCGGCGTAGATGGGGGGCGCAGGACTGAAGCTTTCTTT. The genes are TRBV9 and TRBJ1-1; D may be TRBD1 (6 bases). The CDR3 is made up of 15 amino acids. Germline V CDR1 and CDR2: SGDLS, YYNGEE.

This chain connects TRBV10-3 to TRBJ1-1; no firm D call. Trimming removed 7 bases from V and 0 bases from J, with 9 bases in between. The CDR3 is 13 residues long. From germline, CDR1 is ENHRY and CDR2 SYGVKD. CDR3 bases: TGTGCCATCACGAAGGAGGTGAACACTGAAGCTTTCTTT. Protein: CAITKEVNTEAFF.

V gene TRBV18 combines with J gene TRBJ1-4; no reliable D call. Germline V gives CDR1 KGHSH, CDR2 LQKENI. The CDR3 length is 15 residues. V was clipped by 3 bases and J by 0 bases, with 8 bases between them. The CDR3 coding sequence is TGTGCCAGCTCACCTCGGGGAGCAACTAATGAAAAACTGTTTTTT. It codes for CASSPRGATNEKLFF.

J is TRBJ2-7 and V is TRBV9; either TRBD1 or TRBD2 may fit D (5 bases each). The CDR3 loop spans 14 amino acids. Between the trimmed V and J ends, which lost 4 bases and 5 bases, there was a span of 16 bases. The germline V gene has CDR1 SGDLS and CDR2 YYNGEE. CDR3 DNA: TGTGCCAGCAGCACGAGAGGGGAAGGGGACGAGCAGTACTTC. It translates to CASSTRGEGDEQYF.

The CDR3 coding sequence is TGTGCCAGCAGTTACAGGGCTGGCGGGAGCGAAAGAGACGCGTATTTT. Protein: CASSYRAGGSERDAYF. The chain is built from TRBV6-5 and TRBJ2-3; 7 bases match TRBD2. V lost 2 bases to trimming and J lost 14 bases; unmatched junction nucleotides: 19. Germline CDR1 MNHEY, CDR2 SVGAGI. This CDR3 has 16 amino acids.

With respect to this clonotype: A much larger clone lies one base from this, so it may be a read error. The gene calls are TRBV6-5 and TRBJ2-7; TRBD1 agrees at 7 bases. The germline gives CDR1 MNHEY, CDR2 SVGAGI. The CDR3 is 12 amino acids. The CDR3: CVSSWDSYEQYF. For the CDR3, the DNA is TGTGTCAGCAGTTGGGACAGCTACGAGCAGTACTTC.

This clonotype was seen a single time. The CDR3 region has the DNA TGCGCCAGCAGCCGGTCAGGCGATAATGAAAAACTGTTTTTT. Encoded protein: CASSRSGDNEKLFF. This chain connects TRBV5-1 to TRBJ1-4; no firm D call. Trimming stripped 4 bases from V and 4 bases from J, with 11 bases between. This CDR3 is built from 14 residues. CDR1 and CDR2 from the germline V gene are SGHRS and YFSETQ.

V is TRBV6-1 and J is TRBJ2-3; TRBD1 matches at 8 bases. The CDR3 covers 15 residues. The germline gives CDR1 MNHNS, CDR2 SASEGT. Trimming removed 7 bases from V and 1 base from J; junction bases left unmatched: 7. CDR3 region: CASNQRTGRTDTQYF. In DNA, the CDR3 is TGTGCCAGCAACCAACGGACAGGGCGCACAGATACGCAGTATTTT.

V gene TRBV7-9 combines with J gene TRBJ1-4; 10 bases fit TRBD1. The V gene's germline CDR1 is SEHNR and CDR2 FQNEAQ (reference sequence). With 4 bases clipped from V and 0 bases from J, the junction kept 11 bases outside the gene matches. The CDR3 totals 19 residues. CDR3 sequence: CASSSVRTGGPPTNEKLFF. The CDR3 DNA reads TGTGCCAGCAGCTCAGTCCGGACAGGGGGGCCTCCAACTAATGAAAAACTGTTTTTT.

CDR3 bases: TGTGCCAGCAGTCCAGATCCTCGATTGATCGGCAATGAGCAGTTCTTC. Protein: CASSPDPRLIGNEQFF. This rearrangement joins TRBV7-9 to TRBJ2-1; D remains unclear. Germline assignment: CDR1 SEHNR and CDR2 FQNEAQ (reference sequence). The CDR3 loop spans 16 amino acids. The V end lost 6 bases, the J end lost 6 bases, and 21 bases lay between the germline ends. Together with reference TRBV7-9 and TRBJ2-1, the CDR3 gives the full variable domain: DTGVSQNPRHKITKRGQNVTFRCDPISEHNRLYWYRQTLGQGPEFLTYFQNEAQLEKSRLLSDRFSAERPKGSFSTLEIQRTEQGDSAMYLCASSPDPRLIGNEQFFGPGTRLTVL.

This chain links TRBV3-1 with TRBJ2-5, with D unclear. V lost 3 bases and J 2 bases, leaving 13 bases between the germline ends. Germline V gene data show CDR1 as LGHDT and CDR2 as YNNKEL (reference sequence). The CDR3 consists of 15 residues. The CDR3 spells CASSQGMTFQETQYF. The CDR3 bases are TGTGCCAGCAGCCAGGGGATGACCTTTCAAGAGACCCAGTACTTC.

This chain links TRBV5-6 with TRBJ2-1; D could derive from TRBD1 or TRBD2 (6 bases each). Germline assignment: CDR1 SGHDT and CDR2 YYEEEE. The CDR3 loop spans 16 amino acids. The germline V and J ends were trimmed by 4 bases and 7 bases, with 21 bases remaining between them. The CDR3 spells CASSPMGGWSRNEQFF. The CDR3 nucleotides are TGTGCCAGCAGCCCGATGGGGGGCTGGAGTCGAAATGAGCAGTTCTTC.

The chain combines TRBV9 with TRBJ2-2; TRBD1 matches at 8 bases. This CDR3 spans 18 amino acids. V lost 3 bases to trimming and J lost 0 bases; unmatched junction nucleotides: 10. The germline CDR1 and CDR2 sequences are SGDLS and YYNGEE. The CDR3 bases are TGTGCCAGCAGCGGACGAAACCTCAGGGGGCCGAACACCGGGGAGCTGTTTTTT. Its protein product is CASSGRNLRGPNTGELFF.

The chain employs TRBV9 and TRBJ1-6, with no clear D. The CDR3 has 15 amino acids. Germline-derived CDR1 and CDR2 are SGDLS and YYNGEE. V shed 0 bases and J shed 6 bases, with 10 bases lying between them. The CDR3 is CASSVEAGSNSPLHF. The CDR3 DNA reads TGTGCCAGCAGCGTAGAAGCAGGTAGTAATTCACCCCTCCACTTT.

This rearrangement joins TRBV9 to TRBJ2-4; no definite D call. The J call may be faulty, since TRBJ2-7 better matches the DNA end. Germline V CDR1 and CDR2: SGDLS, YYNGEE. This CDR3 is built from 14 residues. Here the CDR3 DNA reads TGTGCCAGCAGCGTAGGGATCACCGCCTACGAGCAGTACTTC. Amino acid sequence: CASSVGITAYEQYF.

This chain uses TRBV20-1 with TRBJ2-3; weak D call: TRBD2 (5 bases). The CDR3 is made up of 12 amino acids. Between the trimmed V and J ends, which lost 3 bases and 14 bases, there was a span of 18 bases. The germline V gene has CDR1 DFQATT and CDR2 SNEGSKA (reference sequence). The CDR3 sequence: CSARWLEGYAYF. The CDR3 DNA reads TGCAGTGCTAGGTGGCTTGAGGGTTACGCGTATTTT.

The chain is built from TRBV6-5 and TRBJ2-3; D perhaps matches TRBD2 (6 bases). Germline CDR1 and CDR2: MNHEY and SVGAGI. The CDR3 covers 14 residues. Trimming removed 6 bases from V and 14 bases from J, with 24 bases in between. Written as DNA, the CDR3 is TGTGCCAGCAGCGGGCAGGGAGGTTCCAGATACGCGTATTTT. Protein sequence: CASSGQGGSRYAYF.

CDR3 sequence: CATSRDLVAAGEQYF. The CDR3 coding sequence is TGTGCCACCAGCAGAGATCTGGTAGCGGCGGGGGAGCAGTACTTC. The chain has TRBV15 and TRBJ2-5; 7 bases align to TRBD2. Germline-derived CDR1 and CDR2 are LNHNV and YYDKDF (reference sequence). CDR3 length: 15 residues. Unmatched junction bases numbered 12, after V lost 0 bases and J lost 11 bases.

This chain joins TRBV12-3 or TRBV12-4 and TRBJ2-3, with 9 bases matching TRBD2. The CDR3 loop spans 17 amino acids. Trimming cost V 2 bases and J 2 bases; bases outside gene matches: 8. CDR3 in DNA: TGTGCCAGCAGTTTATCCGGTAGCGGGAGTCCCACAGATACGCAGTATTTT. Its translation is CASSLSGSGSPTDTQYF.